The rows below give T cell receptor beta chains drawn from one sample of a study of beta chain features in type 1 diabetes. The assay was immunoSEQ multiplex PCR, and TCRdb's table has in-frame clones only and misses some. Of around 300,000 clones listed, 7% to 9% are singletons. Sequenced material: central memory CD4+ T cells from blood. The receptors originated from a woman between 18 and 29 years old in good health. Both conserved end residues are part of each CDR3. Fields, in order: V gene, CDR3 protein.

v_gene: TRBV28
CDR3aa: CASSLRQGSYYGYTF

v_gene: TRBV30
CDR3aa: CAWSVRKGPTYEQYF

v_gene: TRBV29-1
CDR3aa: CSAWDGDTEAFF

v_gene: TRBV7-3
CDR3aa: CASSQGTSGETQYF

v_gene: TRBV5-1
CDR3aa: CASSLEETQYF

v_gene: TRBV4-1
CDR3aa: CASSLSVTWRAGNNEQFF

v_gene: TRBV7-9
CDR3aa: CASSQGRDTEAFF

v_gene: TRBV2
CDR3aa: CASSEAGEQYF

v_gene: TRBV4-3
CDR3aa: CASSQEHRGSSQPQHF

v_gene: TRBV5-4
CDR3aa: CASSLFNGLYGYTF

v_gene: TRBV5-4
CDR3aa: CASSLERYGYTF